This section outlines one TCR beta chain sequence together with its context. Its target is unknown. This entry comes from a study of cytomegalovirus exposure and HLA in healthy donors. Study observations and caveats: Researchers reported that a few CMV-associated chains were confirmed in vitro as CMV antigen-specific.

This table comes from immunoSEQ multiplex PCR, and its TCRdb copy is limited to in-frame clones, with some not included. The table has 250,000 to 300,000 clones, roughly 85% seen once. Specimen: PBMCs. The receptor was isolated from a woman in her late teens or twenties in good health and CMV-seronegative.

The CDR3 spells CASTSAAHWNTEAFF. For the CDR3, the DNA is TGTGCCAGCACCTCCGCGGCACACTGGAACACTGAAGCTTTCTTT. The chain has TRBV9 and TRBJ1-1; D is uncertain. This CDR3 contains 15 residues. Germline loops: CDR1 SGDLS, CDR2 YYNGEE. V shed 6 bases and J shed 1 base, with 16 bases lying between them.